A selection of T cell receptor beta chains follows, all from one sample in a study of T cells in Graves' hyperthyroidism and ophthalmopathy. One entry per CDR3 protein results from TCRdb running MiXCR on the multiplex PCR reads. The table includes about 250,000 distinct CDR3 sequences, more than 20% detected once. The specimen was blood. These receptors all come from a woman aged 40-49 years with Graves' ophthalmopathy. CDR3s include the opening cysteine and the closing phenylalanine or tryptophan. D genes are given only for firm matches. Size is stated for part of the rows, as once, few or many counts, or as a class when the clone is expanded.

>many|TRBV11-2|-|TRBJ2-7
CASSLVSGYEQYF
TGTGCCAGCAGCTTAGTGAGCGGATACGAGCAGTACTTC
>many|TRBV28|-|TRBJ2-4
CASSRGGEAKNIQYF
TGTGCCAGCAGCCGAGGGGGGGAAGCCAAAAACATTCAGTACTTC
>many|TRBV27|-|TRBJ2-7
CASSLSYADPTYEQYF
TGTGCCAGCAGTTTATCATACGCGGATCCAACCTACGAGCAGTACTTC
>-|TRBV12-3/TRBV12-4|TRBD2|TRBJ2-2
CASSLTGTRFTGELFF
TGTGCCAGCAGTTTAACCGGGACTAGGTTTACCGGGGAGCTGTTTTTT
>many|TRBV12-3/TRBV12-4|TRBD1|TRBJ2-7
CASRSNRGLYEQYF
TGTGCCAGCAGATCAAACAGGGGGTTGTACGAGCAGTACTTC
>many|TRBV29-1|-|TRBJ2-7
CSVRWGYEQYF
TGCAGCGTTCGATGGGGTTACGAGCAGTACTTC
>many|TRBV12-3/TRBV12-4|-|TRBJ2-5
CASSPPGETQYF
TGTGCCAGCAGCCCCCCGGGAGAGACCCAGTACTTC
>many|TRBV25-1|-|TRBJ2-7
CASSDSGQFPYEQYF
TGTGCCAGCAGTGATTCTGGACAGTTCCCCTACGAGCAGTACTTC
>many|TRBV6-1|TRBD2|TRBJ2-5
CASSEKWTSEETQYF
TGTGCCAGCAGTGAAAAATGGACTAGCGAGGAGACCCAGTACTTC
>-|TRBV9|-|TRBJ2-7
CASSVGGSGTYEQYF
TGTGCCAGCAGCGTAGGTGGTAGCGGTACCTACGAGCAGTACTTC
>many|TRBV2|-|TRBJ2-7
CASSDLLDSYEQYF
TGTGCCAGCAGTGATTTGCTGGATTCCTACGAGCAGTACTTC
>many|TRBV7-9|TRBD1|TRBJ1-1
CASSLAGQGAEAFF
TGTGCCAGCAGCTTAGCTGGACAGGGGGCAGAAGCTTTCTTT
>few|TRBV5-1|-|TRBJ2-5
CASSRGGEQETQYF
TGCGCCAGCAGCCGAGGGGGGGAACAAGAGACCCAGTACTTC
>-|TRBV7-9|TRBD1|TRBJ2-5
CASRLNRGQEETQYF
TGTGCCAGCAGACTCAACAGGGGGCAAGAAGAGACCCAGTACTTC
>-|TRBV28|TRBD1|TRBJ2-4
CASRKGGTGYIQYF
TGTGCCAGCAGGAAAGGGGGCACCGGATACATTCAGTACTTC
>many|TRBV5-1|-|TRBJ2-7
CASSLASGAYEQYF
TGCGCCAGCAGCTTGGCCTCGGGAGCCTACGAGCAGTACTTC
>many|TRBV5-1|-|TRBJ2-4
CASSGGGLLAKNIQYF
TGCGCCAGCAGCGGGGGGGGCTTACTAGCCAAAAACATTCAGTACTTC
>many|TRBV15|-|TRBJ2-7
CATSRKPTHEQYF
TGTGCCACCAGCCGAAAGCCCACCCACGAGCAGTACTTC
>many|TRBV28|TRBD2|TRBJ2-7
CASSFLAGGPYEQYF
TGTGCCAGCAGTTTCCTAGCGGGAGGGCCCTACGAGCAGTACTTC
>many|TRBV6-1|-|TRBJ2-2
CASGRLTGELFF
TGTGCCAGCGGAAGGCTCACCGGGGAGCTGTTTTTT
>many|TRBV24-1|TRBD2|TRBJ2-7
CATSDRTSGSYEQYF
TGTGCCACCAGTGACAGGACTAGCGGGTCATACGAGCAGTACTTC
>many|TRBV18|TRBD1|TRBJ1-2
CASSGGGDYGYTF
TGTGCCAGCTCAGGAGGGGGCGACTATGGCTACACCTTC
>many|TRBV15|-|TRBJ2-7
CATSPVLGEQTYEQYF
TGTGCCACCAGCCCAGTGTTAGGTGAACAGACCTACGAGCAGTACTTC
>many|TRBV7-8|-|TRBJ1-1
CASSSNVDLNTEAFF
TGTGCCAGCAGCTCCAACGTAGATTTGAACACTGAAGCTTTCTTT
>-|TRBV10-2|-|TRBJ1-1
CASSPYLNTEAFF
TGCGCCAGCAGCCCCTACCTAAACACTGAAGCTTTCTTT
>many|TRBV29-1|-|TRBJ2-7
CSVELPGQPSYEQYF
TGCAGCGTTGAACTGCCGGGACAACCCTCTTACGAGCAGTACTTC
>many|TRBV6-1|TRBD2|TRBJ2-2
CASTLVGLVGEGELFF
TGTGCCAGCACCCTCGTCGGACTAGTGGGAGAAGGGGAGCTGTTTTTT
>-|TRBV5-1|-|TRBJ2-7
CASSLADWGYEQYF
TGCGCCAGCAGCTTGGCAGACTGGGGTTACGAGCAGTACTTC
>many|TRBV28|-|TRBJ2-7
CASSSAGSASSYEQYF
TGTGCCAGCAGTTCTGCGGGAAGCGCGAGCTCCTACGAGCAGTACTTC